This T cell receptor (beta chain) is drawn from a study of CXCR3-negative and CXCR3-positive naive CD8 T cells. The authors prepared UMI-labeled TRB cDNA libraries by 5' RACE. TCRdb derives one entry per CDR3 protein from the 5' RACE reads, leaving out DNA. Its table records some 150,000 distinct CDR3 sequences. As regards this clonotype: What it recognizes is unknown.

Study findings and constraints: TRB CDR3 hydrophobicity was greater in CXCR3-positive naive cells than in CXCR3-negative naive cells. The TRBV-TRBJ usage of naive CXCR3-negative and CXCR3-positive cells was similar, but that of memory cells differed.

Germline loops: CDR1 MNHEY, CDR2 SVGAGI. The CDR3 runs 14 residues. This clonotype was sampled from a human donor in good health. Some clones in this sample may be carry-over from other donors' samples. The sample taken for sequencing was naive CXCR3+ CD8+ T cells from blood. Subset here: CD45RO-CCR7+CD27+CD95- naive CD8+ T cells expressing CXCR3 (TNR3+). The rearrangement links TRBV6-5 to TRBJ2-2. The CDR3 region is CASSYYMNTGELFF.